These 21 T cell receptor beta chains were sequenced from one sample in a study of glioma-infiltrating T cells. The iRepertoire nested amplicon-rescue multiplex PCR amplified TCR alpha and beta CDR3s from RNA. TCRdb recomputed calls from the multiplex PCR reads with MiXCR, one row per CDR3 protein. Of around 120,000 distinct CDR3 sequences in the sample, approximately 26% were seen once. Sequencing was performed on glioma tissue, nonneoplastic brain tissue, or PBMCs (not recorded which). Source of these receptors: a human donor with low-grade glioma or glioblastoma, undergoing nonglioma brain surgery, or in good health (not recorded which).

This clonotype was seen repeatedly, ten times or more. CDR3 in DNA: TGTGCCAGCAGTTTCCAAACCCAAGAGACCCAGTACTTC. Translated: CASSFQTQETQYF. J is TRBJ2-5 and V is TRBV27, with no clear D. In germline, CDR1 is MNHEY, CDR2 SMNVEV (reference sequence). The CDR3 has 13 residues. Trimming took off 3 bases at V and 1 base at J, with 6 bases between the two ends.

This clonotype has a count of ten or more. The rearrangement uses TRBV20-1 and TRBJ1-3; D is ambiguous. Germline CDR1 is DFQATT and CDR2 is SNEGSKA (reference sequence). The V gene lost 3 bases and the J gene lost 4 bases, with 13 bases spanning the gap. This CDR3 contains 14 residues. CDR3 in amino acids: CSASLLTSGNTIYF. In nucleotides, the CDR3 is TGCAGTGCTAGTTTGCTCACCTCCGGAAACACCATATATTTT.

CDR3 residues: CASSLTRQGVAFF. In DNA, the CDR3 is TGTGCCAGCAGTTTAACGAGACAGGGGGTAGCTTTCTTT. The chain is built from TRBV28 and TRBJ1-1, with TRBD1 identical over 9 bases. Germline CDR1 reads MDHEN; CDR2 reads SYDVKM. Trimming at V came to 2 bases and at J to 10 bases, leaving 5 bases not matched to a gene. The length of the CDR3 is 13 residues.

This clonotype was counted only a few times. The rearrangement joins TRBV7-9 to TRBJ2-2; no definite D call. The V gene's germline CDR1 is SEHNR and CDR2 FQNEAQ (reference sequence). The length of the CDR3 is 14 residues. Trimming removed 2 bases from V and 4 bases from J, with 8 bases in between. CDR3: CASSLMGSTGELFF. The CDR3 DNA reads TGTGCCAGCAGCTTAATGGGTAGCACCGGGGAGCTGTTTTTT.

The genes are TRBV7-3 and TRBJ2-2; no clear D gene. V was trimmed by 1 base and J by 10 bases, leaving 19 bases between them. From germline, CDR1 is SGHTA and CDR2 FQGTGA. This CDR3 has 16 residues. Written as DNA, the CDR3 is TGTGCCAGCAGCTTAATTGGGTTCCCTAAGACGGAGGAGCTGTTTTTT. Its translation is CASSLIGFPKTEELFF.

This clonotype was counted between two and nine times. V usage is TRBV6-4 and J usage is TRBJ2-3; tentatively, D is TRBD2 (7 bases). The CDR3 length is 14 residues. Between the trimmed V and J ends, which lost 6 bases and 2 bases, there was a span of 12 bases. Germline CDR1 is MRHNA and CDR2 is SNTAGT. The CDR3 sequence: CASSRGAHTDTQYF. The CDR3 nucleotides are TGTGCCAGCAGCCGGGGGGCCCACACAGATACGCAGTATTTT.

This clonotype has more than one count but fewer than ten. The chain uses TRBV7-3 and TRBJ1-1; D unclear. CDR1 SGHTA and CDR2 FQGTGA come from the germline V gene. The CDR3 runs to 13 residues. Between the trimmed V and J ends, which lost 4 bases and 2 bases, there was a span of 8 bases. CDR3 sequence reads: CASSSLVNTEAFF. The CDR3 bases are TGTGCCAGCAGCTCCCTAGTAAACACTGAAGCTTTCTTT.

The V gene is TRBV3-1, the J gene TRBJ1-1, with TRBD1 as a possible D gene (5 bases). The CDR3 length is 17 residues. The V end lost 2 bases, the J end lost 7 bases, and 23 bases lay between the germline ends. CDR1 and CDR2 from the germline V gene are LGHDT and YNNKEL (reference sequence). The CDR3 region is CASSQRLGVGGGLEAFF. The DNA of the CDR3 is TGTGCCAGCAGCCAAAGACTAGGAGTTGGGGGAGGACTTGAAGCTTTCTTT.

At least ten counts were recorded for this clonotype. This chain links TRBV20-1 with TRBJ1-2, with 8 bases identical to TRBD1. Germline V lookup: CDR1 DFQATT, CDR2 SNEGSKA (reference sequence). There are 12 residues in the CDR3. V was pared by 6 bases and J by 8 bases, with 8 bases of the junction left unmatched. The CDR3 DNA follows: TGCAGTGCCACGGGACAGGAGATAGGCTACACCTTC. Its translation is CSATGQEIGYTF.

There are many counts of this clonotype. The V gene is TRBV20-1, the J gene TRBJ1-1; 7 bases align to TRBD1. Losses at the gene ends were 6 bases for V and 3 bases for J; bases not matched to a gene: 13. Germline V gene sequence: CDR1 DFQATT, CDR2 SNEGSKA (reference sequence). This CDR3 region has 15 residues. The CDR3 sequence: CSAPTPGGLDTEAFF. In DNA, the CDR3 is TGCAGTGCCCCTACCCCAGGGGGGCTGGACACTGAAGCTTTCTTT.

This clonotype is medium-sized (0.01 to 0.1%) in the sample. The chain recombines TRBV6-1 with TRBJ1-1; D is uncertain. The V gene lost 7 bases and the J gene lost 0 bases, with 12 bases spanning the gap. Per germline, CDR1 MNHNS and CDR2 SASEGT. This CDR3 has 14 amino acids. CDR3 bases: TGTGCCAGCATCCCAAACAACATGAACACTGAAGCTTTCTTT. Translation: CASIPNNMNTEAFF.

The chain carries TRBV12-3 or TRBV12-4 and TRBJ1-6; 9 nucleotides align to TRBD1. The CDR3 runs 14 residues. Unmatched junction bases numbered 1, after V lost 6 bases and J lost 4 bases. CDR3 bases: TGTGCCAGCAGAGGACAGGGGTATAATTCACCCCTCCACTTT. The encoded protein is CASRGQGYNSPLHF.

With regard to this clonotype: This may be a read error, as it is one base from a much larger clone. The V gene is TRBV7-2, the J gene TRBJ1-1, with D unresolved. The V and J ends lost 3 bases and 5 bases respectively, with 13 bases between them. Germline CDR1 reads SGHTA; CDR2 reads FQGNSA. The CDR3 is 14 residues long. The CDR3 DNA follows: TGTGCCAGCAGCTTTACGACGGCCCAAACTGAAGCTTTCTTT. Its translation: CASSFTTAQTEAFF.

This clonotype showed up many times. The DNA for the CDR3 is TGCAGTGCCCCTAATGAGGCCAAAAACATTCAGTACTTC. Translating it yields CSAPNEAKNIQYF. The V gene is TRBV20-1, the J gene TRBJ2-4; D gene ambiguous. The V gene's germline CDR1 is DFQATT and CDR2 SNEGSKA (reference sequence). V lost 6 bases and J 1 base, leaving 10 bases between the germline ends. This CDR3 spans 13 amino acids.

This sequence joins TRBV5-1 and TRBJ2-1, with 13 bases that match TRBD2. The V gene end was trimmed by 4 bases and the J gene end by 5 bases; junction bases not matched to a gene: 3. This CDR3 contains 15 residues. Looked up from germline, CDR1 is SGHRS and CDR2 is YFSETQ. CDR3 protein: CASSRGLAGNNEQFF. DNA for the CDR3: TGCGCCAGCAGCAGGGGACTAGCGGGGAACAATGAGCAGTTCTTC.

The J gene is TRBJ2-3, the V gene TRBV2; TRBD1 matches at 9 bases. The CDR3 runs 14 residues. V lost 3 bases, J lost 3 bases, and 1 base stayed unmatched. Germline lookup yields CDR1 SNHLY and CDR2 FYNNEI. CDR3 residues: CASSEGTGTDTQYF. CDR3 DNA sequence: TGTGCCAGCAGTGAGGGGACAGGGACAGATACGCAGTATTTT. The full variable domain, completed using reference TRBV2 and TRBJ2-3, is EPEVTQTPSHQVTQMGQEVILRCVPISNHLYFYWYRQILGQKVEFLVSFYNNEISEKSEIFDDQFSVERPDGSNFTLKIRSTKLEDSAMYFCASSEGTGTDTQYFGPGTRLTVL.

This clonotype was seen only a few times. The V call is TRBV7-9, the J call TRBJ2-2; maybe TRBD1 (6 bases). The germline V and J ends were trimmed by 3 bases and 1 base, with 6 bases remaining between them. The CDR3 length is 14 residues. The germline gives CDR1 SEHNR, CDR2 FQNEAQ (reference sequence). CDR3 bases: TGTGCCAGCAGCTTGGACAGGAACACCGGGGAGCTGTTTTTT. The encoded protein is CASSLDRNTGELFF.

This clonotype was counted between two and nine times. The rearrangement joins TRBV19 to TRBJ1-6, with D possibly matching TRBD1 (6 bases). This CDR3 region has 13 residues. From germline, CDR1 is LNHDA and CDR2 SQIVND (reference sequence). The germline V and J ends were trimmed by 6 bases and 9 bases, with 12 bases remaining between them. This chain's CDR3 is CASSGQLSSPLHF. The CDR3 DNA reads as TGTGCCAGTAGCGGACAGTTAAGTTCACCCCTCCACTTT.

The chain combines TRBV9 with TRBJ2-7; D may match TRBD1 or TRBD2 (5 bases each). From germline, CDR1 is SGDLS and CDR2 YYNGEE. The ends were cut back, 0 bases at V and 0 bases at J, with 10 bases in the middle. CDR3 size: 15 residues. The chain's CDR3 is CASSVDEGTSYEQYF. DNA for the CDR3: TGTGCCAGCAGCGTAGATGAGGGGACCTCCTACGAGCAGTACTTC.

This clonotype has only a few counts. The V gene is TRBV28, the J gene TRBJ2-3, with TRBD1 matching 11 bases. The length of the CDR3 is 16 residues. Trimming removed 5 bases from V and 4 bases from J; junction bases left unmatched: 8. Germline V gene data show CDR1 as MDHEN and CDR2 as SYDVKM. The CDR3 protein is CASSPWTGGASDTQYF. CDR3 coding DNA: TGTGCCAGCAGTCCGTGGACAGGGGGCGCCTCAGATACGCAGTATTTT.

There are many counts of this clonotype. This chain uses TRBV6-1 with TRBJ1-1; perhaps TRBD1 as D (5 bases). CDR3 length: 14 residues. V lost 7 bases and J 2 bases, leaving 14 bases between the germline ends. The germline V gene encodes CDR1 MNHNS and CDR2 SASEGT. The CDR3 DNA reads as TGTGCCAGCACCTCCTGGGGGGTAAACACTGAAGCTTTCTTT. Translated, it gives CASTSWGVNTEAFF.